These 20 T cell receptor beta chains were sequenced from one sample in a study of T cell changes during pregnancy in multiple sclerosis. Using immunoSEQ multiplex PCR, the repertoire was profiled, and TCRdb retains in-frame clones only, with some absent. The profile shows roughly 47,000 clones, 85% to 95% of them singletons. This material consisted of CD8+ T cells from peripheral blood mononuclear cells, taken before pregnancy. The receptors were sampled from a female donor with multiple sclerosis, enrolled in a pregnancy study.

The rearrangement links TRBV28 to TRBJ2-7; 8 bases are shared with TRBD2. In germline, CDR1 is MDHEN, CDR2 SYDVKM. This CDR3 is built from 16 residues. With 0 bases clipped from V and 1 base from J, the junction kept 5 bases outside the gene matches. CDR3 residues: CASSLWGSGTSYEQYF. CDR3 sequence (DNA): TGTGCCAGCAGTTTATGGGGTAGCGGGACTTCCTACGAGCAGTACTTC.

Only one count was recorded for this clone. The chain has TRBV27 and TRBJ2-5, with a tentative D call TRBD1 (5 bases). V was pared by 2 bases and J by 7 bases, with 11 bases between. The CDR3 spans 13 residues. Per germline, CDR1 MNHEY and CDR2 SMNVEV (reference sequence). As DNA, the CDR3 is TGTGCCAGCAGTTTAGGCCAGGGTGGGACCCAGTACTTC. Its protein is CASSLGQGGTQYF.

The CDR3 DNA follows: TGCGCCAGCAGCTTTTTCAGCGGCACCTACGAGCAGTACTTC. Translation: CASSFFSGTYEQYF. The V gene is TRBV5-1, the J gene TRBJ2-7; a possible D gene is TRBD2 (5 bases). V was pared by 2 bases and J by 2 bases, with 11 bases between. Germline assignment: CDR1 SGHRS and CDR2 YFSETQ. CDR3 size: 14 residues.

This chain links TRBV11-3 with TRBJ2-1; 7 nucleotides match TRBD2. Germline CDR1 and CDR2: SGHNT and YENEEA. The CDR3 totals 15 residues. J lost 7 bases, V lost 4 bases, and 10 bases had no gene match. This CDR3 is CASSSEREGINEQFF. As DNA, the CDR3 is TGTGCCAGCAGCTCCGAGCGGGAAGGGATTAATGAGCAGTTCTTC.

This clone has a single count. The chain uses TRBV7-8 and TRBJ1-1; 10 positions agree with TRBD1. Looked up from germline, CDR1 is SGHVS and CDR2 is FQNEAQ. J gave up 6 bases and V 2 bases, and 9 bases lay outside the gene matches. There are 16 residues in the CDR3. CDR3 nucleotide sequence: TGTGCCAGCAGCTTATACGGGACAGGGGACGAGTCTGAAGCTTTCTTT. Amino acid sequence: CASSLYGTGDESEAFF.

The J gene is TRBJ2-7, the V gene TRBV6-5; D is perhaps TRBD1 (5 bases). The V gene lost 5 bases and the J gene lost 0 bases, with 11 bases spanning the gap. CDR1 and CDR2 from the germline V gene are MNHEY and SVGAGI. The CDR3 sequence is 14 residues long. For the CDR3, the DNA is TGTGCCAGCAGTCCCGTGGGGCCCTCCTACGAGCAGTACTTC. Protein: CASSPVGPSYEQYF.

The CDR3 reads CASSYTGADAFF. In DNA, the CDR3 is TGTGCCAGTAGTTATACAGGGGCGGACGCTTTCTTT. This chain joins TRBV19 and TRBJ1-1, with 7 bases matching TRBD1. There are 12 residues in the CDR3. In germline, CDR1 is LNHDA, CDR2 SQIVND (reference sequence). V shed 5 bases and J 11 bases; nucleotides not matched to a gene: 8.

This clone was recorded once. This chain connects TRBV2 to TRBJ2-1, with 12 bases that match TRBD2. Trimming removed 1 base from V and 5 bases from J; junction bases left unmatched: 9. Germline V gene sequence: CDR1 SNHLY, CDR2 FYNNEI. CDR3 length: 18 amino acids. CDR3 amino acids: CASSEGLAGEVFHNEQFF. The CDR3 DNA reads TGTGCCAGCAGTGAAGGACTAGCGGGAGAAGTTTTCCACAATGAGCAGTTCTTC.

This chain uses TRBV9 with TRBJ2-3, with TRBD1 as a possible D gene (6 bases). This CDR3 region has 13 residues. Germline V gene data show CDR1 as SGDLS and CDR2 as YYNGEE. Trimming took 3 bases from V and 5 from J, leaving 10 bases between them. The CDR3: CASSAGDLDTQYF. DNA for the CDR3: TGTGCCAGCAGCGCAGGGGACCTAGATACGCAGTATTTT.

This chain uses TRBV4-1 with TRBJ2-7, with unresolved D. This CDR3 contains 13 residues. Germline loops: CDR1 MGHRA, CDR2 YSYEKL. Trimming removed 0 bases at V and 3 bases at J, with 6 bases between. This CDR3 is CASSQDRVYEQYF. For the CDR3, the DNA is TGCGCCAGCAGCCAAGATCGGGTCTACGAGCAGTACTTC.

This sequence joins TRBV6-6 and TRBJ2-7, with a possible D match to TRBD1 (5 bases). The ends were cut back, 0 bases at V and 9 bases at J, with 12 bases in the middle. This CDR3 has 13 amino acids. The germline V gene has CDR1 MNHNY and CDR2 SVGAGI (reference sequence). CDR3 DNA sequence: TGTGCCAGCAGTTACTCGACCAGGGATGGGCAGTACTTC. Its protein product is CASSYSTRDGQYF.

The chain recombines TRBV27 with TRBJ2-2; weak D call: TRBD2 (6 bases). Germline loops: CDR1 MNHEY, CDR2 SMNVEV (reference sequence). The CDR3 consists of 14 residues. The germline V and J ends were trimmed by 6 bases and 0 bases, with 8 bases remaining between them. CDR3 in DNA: TGTGCCAGCAGGGGGACTTCGAACACCGGGGAGCTGTTTTTT. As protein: CASRGTSNTGELFF.

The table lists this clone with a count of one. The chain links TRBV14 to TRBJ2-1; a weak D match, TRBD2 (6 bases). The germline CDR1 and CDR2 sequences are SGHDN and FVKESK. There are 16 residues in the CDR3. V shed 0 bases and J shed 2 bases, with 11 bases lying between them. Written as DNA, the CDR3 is TGTGCCAGCAGCCAAGATTTGGCTAGCGCCTACAATGAGCAGTTCTTC. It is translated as CASSQDLASAYNEQFF.

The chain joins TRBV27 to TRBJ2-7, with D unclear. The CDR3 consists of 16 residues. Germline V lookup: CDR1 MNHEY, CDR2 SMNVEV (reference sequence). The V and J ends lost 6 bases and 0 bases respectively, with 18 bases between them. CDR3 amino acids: CASSLERPAYSYEQYF. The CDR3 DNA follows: TGTGCCAGCAGCCTAGAACGGCCAGCGTACTCCTACGAGCAGTACTTC.

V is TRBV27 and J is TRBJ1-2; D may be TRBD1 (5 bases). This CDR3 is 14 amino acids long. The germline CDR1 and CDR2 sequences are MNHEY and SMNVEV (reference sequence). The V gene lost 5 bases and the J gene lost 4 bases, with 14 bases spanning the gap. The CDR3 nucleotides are TGTGCCAGCAGTCTGCGTGGGGGAGGCTATGGCTACACCTTC. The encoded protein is CASSLRGGGYGYTF.

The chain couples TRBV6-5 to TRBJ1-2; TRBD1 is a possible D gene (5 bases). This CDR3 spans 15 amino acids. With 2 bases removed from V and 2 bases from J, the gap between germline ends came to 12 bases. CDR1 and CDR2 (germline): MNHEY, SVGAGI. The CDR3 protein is CASSYLAQVNYGYTF. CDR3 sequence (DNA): TGTGCCAGCAGTTACCTCGCACAGGTGAACTATGGCTACACCTTC.

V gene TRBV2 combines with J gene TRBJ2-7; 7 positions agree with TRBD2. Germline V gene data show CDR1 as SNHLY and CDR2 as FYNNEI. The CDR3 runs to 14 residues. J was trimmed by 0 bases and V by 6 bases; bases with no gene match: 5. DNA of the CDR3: TGTGCCAGCAGAAGTAGCGGGCTCTCCTACGAGCAGTACTTC. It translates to CASRSSGLSYEQYF.

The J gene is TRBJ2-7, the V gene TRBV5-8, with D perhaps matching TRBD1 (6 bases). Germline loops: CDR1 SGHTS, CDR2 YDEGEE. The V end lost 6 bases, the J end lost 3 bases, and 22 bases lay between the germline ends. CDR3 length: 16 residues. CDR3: CASTAPWTDISYEQYF. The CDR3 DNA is TGTGCCAGCACCGCCCCGTGGACAGACATAAGCTACGAGCAGTACTTC.

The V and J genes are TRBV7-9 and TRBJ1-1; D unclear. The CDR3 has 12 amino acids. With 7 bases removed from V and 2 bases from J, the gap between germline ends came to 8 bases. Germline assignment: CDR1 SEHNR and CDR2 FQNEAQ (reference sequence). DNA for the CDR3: TGTGCCAGCAAACAACTAAACACTGAAGCTTTCTTT. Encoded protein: CASKQLNTEAFF.

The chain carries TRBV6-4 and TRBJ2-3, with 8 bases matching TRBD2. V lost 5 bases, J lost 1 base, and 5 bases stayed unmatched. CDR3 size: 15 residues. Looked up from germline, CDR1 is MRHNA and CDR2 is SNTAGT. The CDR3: CASSPSGSGTDTQYF. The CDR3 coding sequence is TGTGCCAGCAGTCCGAGCGGGAGCGGCACAGATACGCAGTATTTT.